A selection of T cell receptor beta chains follows, all from one sample in a study of T cells in Graves' hyperthyroidism and ophthalmopathy. TCRdb processed the multiplex PCR reads anew with MiXCR; each CDR3 protein has one entry. The repertoire holds 400,000 to 600,000 distinct CDR3 sequences, under 25% seen once, with more than 25% in the top ten. What was sequenced was blood. The receptors originated from a man between 18 and 35 years old with Graves' hyperthyroidism. Each CDR3 is given with its conserved first and last residue. A D gene is named only where the DNA matches it firmly. The listing skips clone size in some rows; elsewhere it reads once, few, many or a size class.

many	TRBD2	TRBV20-1	TRBJ2-5	CSVGTSGRGEAQYF	TGCAGTGTCGGGACTAGCGGGAGGGGCGAGGCCCAGTACTTC
NA	NA	TRBV6-1	TRBJ2-2	CASSAPEGTGELFF	TGTGCCAGCAGTGCCCCCGAGGGAACCGGGGAGCTGTTTTTT
many	NA	TRBV29-1	TRBJ1-2	CSVVANYGYTF	TGCAGCGTTGTAGCGAACTATGGCTACACCTTC
NA	TRBD1	TRBV30	TRBJ1-2	CAWSGTGDYGYTF	TGTGCCTGGAGTGGGACAGGGGACTATGGCTACACCTTC
few	NA	TRBV2	TRBJ1-4	CASIRNRNGEKLFF	TGTGCCAGCATAAGGAACAGGAACGGAGAAAAACTGTTTTTT
few	TRBD1	TRBV11-2	TRBJ1-1	CASSLGGTGGVVTEAFF	TGTGCCAGCAGCTTAGGGGGGACAGGGGGCGTGGTCACTGAAGCTTTCTTT
NA	NA	TRBV28	TRBJ1-6	CASGSWSYNSPLHF	TGTGCCAGCGGGTCCTGGTCCTATAATTCACCCCTCCACTTT
NA	TRBD1	TRBV19	TRBJ1-1	CASRYTGVSEAFF	TGTGCCAGTAGATATACAGGGGTCTCTGAAGCTTTCTTT
many	TRBD1	TRBV12-3/TRBV12-4	TRBJ2-2	CASSSLLGQGGTGELFF	TGTGCCAGCAGTTCGCTCCTCGGACAGGGGGGAACCGGGGAGCTGTTTTTT
many	NA	TRBV11-3	TRBJ2-5	CASSGWDGSEQETQYF	TGTGCCAGCAGCGGTTGGGACGGTAGCGAGCAAGAGACCCAGTACTTC
many	TRBD1	TRBV7-9	TRBJ1-2	CASSHGTAPLYGYTF	TGTGCCAGCAGCCATGGGACAGCTCCACTCTATGGCTACACCTTC
many	NA	TRBV12-3/TRBV12-4	TRBJ2-5	CASSLVEGKETQYF	TGTGCCAGCAGTTTAGTCGAGGGAAAAGAGACCCAGTACTTC
NA	TRBD1	TRBV7-9	TRBJ1-5	CASSSGTGSNQPQHF	TGTGCCAGCAGCTCTGGGACAGGTAGCAATCAGCCCCAGCATTTT